Below, one TCR beta chain is given with its context. As processed by the authors: Cell counts per sample came from amplifying reference gene primers. TCRdb keeps only in-frame clones here, not all; method: immunoSEQ multiplex PCR. The DNA was the basis for D and trimming; V, J and clone size are from that table. The table includes over 95,000 clones, 80% to 90% detected once. The data derive from a study of blood T cell repertoires in COVID-19. Study details: In each case, the material was cDNA or gDNA derived from T cells, B-cell-depleted T cells, or PBMCs.

The CDR3 totals 17 residues. V was pared by 5 bases and J by 10 bases, with 22 bases of the junction left unmatched. Germline-derived CDR1 and CDR2 are MDHEN and SYDVKM. The chain is built from TRBV28 and TRBJ1-2, with TRBD1 matching over 7 bases. This sequence was found in a human donor in a cohort sampled during active COVID-19. Sequenced: peripheral blood. The CDR3 spells CASSRGLNKVLGLDYTF. CDR3 nucleotides: TGTGCCAGCAGTAGGGGGCTCAACAAGGTCCTTGGACTCGACTACACCTTC.